The 3 T cell receptor beta chains below all came from one sample that was sequenced in a study of Graves' ophthalmopathy and Graves' hyperthyroidism. Transcripts of RNA were the source for amplifying TCR beta CDR3 regions. An initial RT-PCR round employing HTBI primers preceded a second-round multiplex PCR. TCRdb redid the calling of the multiplex PCR reads with MiXCR, one entry per CDR3 protein. The table includes 680,000 or so distinct CDR3 sequences, roughly 20% detected once. The sequenced sample consisted of peripheral blood. Every receptor here comes from a woman aged 18-29 years with stable Graves' hyperthyroidism. Some clones in this sample may be carry-over from other donors' samples.

The genes are TRBV20-1 and TRBJ2-5; 7 bases are a match to TRBD2. The germline V gene encodes CDR1 DFQATT and CDR2 SNEGSKA (reference sequence). The CDR3 spans 16 residues. After removal of 6 bases from V and 5 bases from J, the junction contained 18 bases not matched to a gene. DNA for the CDR3: TGCAGTGCCGAACACCTTTGGGCGGGGGACTCCGAGACCCAGTACTTC. Translating gives CSAEHLWAGDSETQYF.

This clonotype was detected a few times. The chain recombines TRBV20-1 with TRBJ2-5; 8 bases line up with TRBD1. CDR1 and CDR2 from the germline V gene are DFQATT and SNEGSKA (reference sequence). J was trimmed by 7 bases and V by 3 bases; bases with no gene match: 10. The CDR3 loop spans 14 amino acids. CDR3 bases: TGCAGTGCTAGGGGGACAGGATCAACAGGGACCCAGTACTTC. Its protein product is CSARGTGSTGTQYF.

To note about this clonotype: A read error may be the cause here, since a much bigger clone is one base away. The chain links TRBV11-2 to TRBJ2-5; 14 positions match TRBD2. V shed 5 bases, J shed 8 bases, and the junction held 16 bases outside the gene matches. This CDR3 contains 18 residues. Germline V lookup: CDR1 SGHAT, CDR2 FQNNGV. As DNA, the CDR3 is TGTGCCAGCAGCCACCTGACTAGCGGGAGGGCGATAATCGATACCCAGTACTTC. Translation gives CASSHLTSGRAIIDTQYF.